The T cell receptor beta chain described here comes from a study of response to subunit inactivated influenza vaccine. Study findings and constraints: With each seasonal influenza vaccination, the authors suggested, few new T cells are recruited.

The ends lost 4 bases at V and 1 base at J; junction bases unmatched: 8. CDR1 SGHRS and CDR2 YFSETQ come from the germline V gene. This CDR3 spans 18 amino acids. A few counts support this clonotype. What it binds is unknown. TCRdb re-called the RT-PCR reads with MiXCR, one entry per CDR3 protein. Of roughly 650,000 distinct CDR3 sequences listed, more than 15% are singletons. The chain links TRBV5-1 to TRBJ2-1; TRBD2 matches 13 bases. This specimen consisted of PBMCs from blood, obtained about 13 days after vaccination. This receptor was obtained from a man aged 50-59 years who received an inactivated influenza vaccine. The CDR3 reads CASSLRRLAGGSYNEQFF. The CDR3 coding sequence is TGCGCCAGCAGCCTTCGACGACTAGCGGGAGGATCCTACAATGAGCAGTTCTTC.